Sequencing of this T cell receptor (beta chain) was carried out in a study of blood T cell repertoires in COVID-19. Across the study: Samples of COVID-19 (acute and convalescent) were obtained from the United States, Italy and Spain. The cDNA or gDNA used as material had been derived from T cells, B-cell-depleted T cells, or PBMCs.

Authors' data handling: For nucleated cells, counts were estimated from reference gene primer amplification. Using immunoSEQ multiplex PCR, the repertoire was profiled, and TCRdb retains in-frame clones only, with some absent. That table furnishes V, J and clone size, whereas the DNA furnished D and trimming. Among about 190,000 clones, 80% to 90% were seen once, and the ten largest hold around 19%. This TCR derives from a human donor in a cohort sampled during active COVID-19. The specimen sequenced was peripheral blood.

Here the CDR3 DNA reads TGTGCCAGCAGCCGGGAGACGTCTAGCCCAGATACGCAGTATTTT. It specifies CASSRETSSPDTQYF. The genes are TRBV3-1 (or the pseudogene TRBV3-2) and TRBJ2-3; TRBD2 is a possible D gene (5 bases). V lost 4 bases to trimming and J lost 4 bases, with 15 bases between them. The germline CDR1 and CDR2 sequences are LGHDT and YNNKEL (reference sequence). The CDR3 has 15 amino acids.